The subject of this entry is one T cell receptor beta chain. Its target is unknown. This CDR3 has 14 residues. Generation of TCR beta libraries employed quantitative 5'-RACE incorporating molecular barcodes. A single record per CDR3 protein comes from TCRdb applying MiXCR to the 5' RACE reads. The profile shows 30,000 to 45,000 distinct CDR3 sequences, approximately 9.9% of them singletons. The data originate from a study of CD8 T cells in ankylosing spondylitis. Study results and caveats: Some of the motif variants had earlier been found in reactive arthritis patients' fluid and blood. Disease-linked clones proved CD8+ and comparatively uncommon in peripheral blood.

The genes are TRBV21-1 and TRBJ2-1; the table's D gene call, TRBD1, was not cross checked with the DNA. TRBV21-1 is termed a pseudogene. Material: synovial fluid, either unsorted or a sorted T cell fraction (not recorded which). This receptor was taken from a male donor with ankylosing spondylitis. CDR3 DNA: TGTGCCAGCAGCAATCTACCGGGGGTCGGTGAGCAGTTCTTC. Translation gives CASSNLPGVGEQFF.